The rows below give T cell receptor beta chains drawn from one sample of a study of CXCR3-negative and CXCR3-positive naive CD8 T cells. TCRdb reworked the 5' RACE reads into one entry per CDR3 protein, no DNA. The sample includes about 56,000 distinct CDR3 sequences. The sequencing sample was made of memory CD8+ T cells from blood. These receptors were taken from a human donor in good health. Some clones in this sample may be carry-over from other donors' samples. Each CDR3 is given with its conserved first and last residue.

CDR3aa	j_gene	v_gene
CASSLDPGGAFGYTF	TRBJ1-2	TRBV11-2
CSVGDRAYEQYF	TRBJ2-7	TRBV29-1
CATSRVGAPYEQYF	TRBJ2-7	TRBV15
CASSSRPIGGNYGYTF	TRBJ1-2	TRBV28
CASSQERGFLEQFF	TRBJ2-1	TRBV4-1
CASSFDRTSDFTGELFF	TRBJ2-2	TRBV7-6
CASSWEASTDTQYF	TRBJ2-3	TRBV5-1
CSVEDGTENYEQYF	TRBJ2-7	TRBV29-1
CASSLSPGDVEQYF	TRBJ2-7	TRBV7-8
CASSSLGLNTGELFF	TRBJ2-2	TRBV12-3/TRBV12-4
CASGTMTGSDHEQYF	TRBJ2-7	TRBV7-6
CASRDRVVSNSPLHF	TRBJ1-6	TRBV12-3/TRBV12-4
CASSPTLTSGLSGANVLTF	TRBJ2-6	TRBV28
CASRGGLRTDTQYF	TRBJ2-3	TRBV6-5
CAISDQLAGAVKSSYNEQFF	TRBJ2-1	TRBV10-3
CASSLDFGGAYGYTF	TRBJ1-2	TRBV7-2
CASSQERGTGDEKLFF	TRBJ1-4	TRBV4-2
CASSFDRGVEAFF	TRBJ1-1	TRBV12-3/TRBV12-4
CASSVTGDSNYGYTF	TRBJ1-2	TRBV12-3/TRBV12-4
CNARDLGGNTQYF	TRBJ2-3	TRBV20-1
CSAALVDRSSYEQYF	TRBJ2-7	TRBV29-1
CSVRSYQSSYEQYF	TRBJ2-7	TRBV20-1
CASSISPGRQYEQYF	TRBJ2-7	TRBV19